The rows below give T cell receptor beta chains drawn from one sample of a study of OX40 agonist ivuxolimab in advanced cancers. Libraries were prepared by immunoSEQ multiplex PCR; TCRdb keeps only in-frame clonotypes and omits some of them. The sample lists about 58,000 clones, 75% to 90% occurring once. The input for sequencing was CD4+ or CD8+ T cells sorted from blood, taken in a trial of the OX40 agonist ivuxolimab. All receptors come from an adult with an advanced solid tumor such as melanoma, head and neck, liver or kidney cancer. Both conserved end residues are part of each CDR3. The D gene is left open where the match is weak. Size is omitted from some rows. Given values are once, few, many or a class for expanded clones.

v_gene	j_gene	abundance	d_gene	CDR3nt	CDR3aa
TRBV9	TRBJ2-3	NA	NA	TGTGCCAGCAGCCTTGAGTCCAGGGGGGGTACAGATACGCAGTATTTT	CASSLESRGGTDTQYF
TRBV5-1	TRBJ2-7	NA	NA	TGCGCCAGCAGCTCACAGGGTACCGAGCAGTACTTC	CASSSQGTEQYF
TRBV7-2	TRBJ1-5	NA	NA	TGTGCCAGCAGCGTCCAGGGAGCCCTACAGCCCCAGCATTTT	CASSVQGALQPQHF
TRBV6-5	TRBJ2-2	once	NA	TGTGCCAGCAGTTACGAGTGGGGCTACACCGGGGAGCTGTTTTTT	CASSYEWGYTGELFF
TRBV7-8	TRBJ1-1	NA	NA	TGTGCCAGCAGTTACACCGACCCTATTGAAGCTTTCTTT	CASSYTDPIEAFF
TRBV5-4	TRBJ1-5	NA	NA	TGTGCCAGCAGCGTTAACAGCAATCAGCCCCAGCATTTT	CASSVNSNQPQHF
TRBV7-8	TRBJ1-3	NA	TRBD1	TGTGCCAGCAGCGCACAGGGGCTCTCTGGAAACACCATATATTTT	CASSAQGLSGNTIYF
TRBV18	TRBJ2-2	NA	NA	TGTGCCAGCTCACCACCGGGCGGGCCCGGGGAGCTGTTTTTT	CASSPPGGPGELFF
TRBV7-2	TRBJ2-2	NA	TRBD1	TGTGCCAGCAGCCCAAGGCAGGGGGAAGCCGGGGAGCTGTTTTTT	CASSPRQGEAGELFF
TRBV5-8	TRBJ1-4	NA	NA	TGTGCCAGCAGCTACGGGATGCGCTTTAATGAAAAACTGTTTTTT	CASSYGMRFNEKLFF
TRBV6-5	TRBJ2-6	NA	NA	TGTGCCAGCAGTTACTCCCGCTCTGGGGCCAACGTCCTGACTTTC	CASSYSRSGANVLTF
TRBV9	TRBJ2-5	NA	TRBD1	TGTGCCAGCAGCTTGGGACAGGGGTGGGAGACCCAGTACTTC	CASSLGQGWETQYF
TRBV19	TRBJ2-3	NA	NA	TGTGCCAGTAGTTTCTCCTCAGCAAGCACAGATACGCAGTATTTT	CASSFSSASTDTQYF
TRBV7-9	TRBJ1-6	NA	NA	TGTGCCAGCAGCGGGGCGCGGGGCGGATATAATTCACCCCTCCACTTT	CASSGARGGYNSPLHF
TRBV5-1	TRBJ2-5	NA	TRBD1	TGCGCCAGCAGCTTCGGGACAGGGCAAGAGACCCAGTACTTC	CASSFGTGQETQYF
TRBV6-5	TRBJ2-1	NA	TRBD2	TGTGCCAGCAGTTACTCTGGGGCGGGGGTTAATGAGCAGTTCTTC	CASSYSGAGVNEQFF
TRBV5-1	TRBJ2-1	NA	TRBD2	TGCGCCAGCAGCTTTAGCGGGGGGGCCTACAATGAGCAGTTCTTC	CASSFSGGAYNEQFF
TRBV27	TRBJ1-4	NA	TRBD1	TGTGCCAGCAGTAGACAGGGCGGTGAAAAACTGTTTTTT	CASSRQGGEKLFF
TRBV19	TRBJ1-4	NA	NA	TGTGCCAGCGGGACAAATAGTGGTGAAAAACTGTTTTTT	CASGTNSGEKLFF
TRBV29-1	TRBJ1-5	NA	NA	TGCAGCGCGGTTGCAACCGACCCAGGACAGCCCCAGCATTTT	CSAVATDPGQPQHF
TRBV18	TRBJ2-7	NA	NA	TGTGCCAGCTCACGGCCGGGGAACTACGAGCAGTACTTC	CASSRPGNYEQYF
TRBV18	TRBJ1-2	NA	NA	TGTGCCAGCTCCCCGAGACAGGAATGGGACTATGGCTACACCTTC	CASSPRQEWDYGYTF
TRBV5-1	TRBJ1-2	NA	TRBD1	TGCGCCAGCAGCCTACTGGGGACAGGGCGTCATGGCTACACCTTC	CASSLLGTGRHGYTF
TRBV11-2	TRBJ2-5	NA	NA	TGTGCCAGCAGCCCCCAGGTTCGGGAGACCCAGTACTTC	CASSPQVRETQYF
TRBV18	TRBJ2-3	few	TRBD1	TGTGCCAGCTCACCGGGACAGCTAACTAGCACAGATACGCAGTATTTT	CASSPGQLTSTDTQYF
TRBV15	TRBJ2-4	NA	NA	TGTGCCACCAGCAGAGGATATGGAGGGCCCATCAAAAACATTCAGTACTTC	CATSRGYGGPIKNIQYF
TRBV5-1	TRBJ1-2	NA	TRBD1	TGCGCCAGCAGCCCAGGACAGGGACCCTATGGCTACACCTTC	CASSPGQGPYGYTF
TRBV5-1	TRBJ2-7	NA	TRBD1	TGCGCCAGCAGCGTCACCGCGGGACAGGTCTACGAGCAGTACTTC	CASSVTAGQVYEQYF
TRBV30	TRBJ1-3	once	NA	TGTGCCTTGGACAGAGGAAACTCTGGAAACACCATATATTTT	CALDRGNSGNTIYF
TRBV29-1	TRBJ1-2	NA	NA	TGCAGCGTTGAAGAGGACGGGCCTGGCTACACCTTC	CSVEEDGPGYTF
TRBV30	TRBJ1-4	NA	NA	TGTGCCTGGAGTTTCGGGGGGAGTGAAAAACTGTTTTTT	CAWSFGGSEKLFF
TRBV5-1	TRBJ2-3	NA	NA	TGCGCCAGCAGTCGTACCGGGACGCCTAGCACAGATACGCAGTATTTT	CASSRTGTPSTDTQYF
TRBV19	TRBJ2-7	NA	TRBD1	TGTGCCAGTAAGGGGACAGGGAGGTACGAGCAGTACTTC	CASKGTGRYEQYF
TRBV9	TRBJ1-2	NA	NA	TGTGCCAGCAGCGTGGGCAGGGTTTCGTTCGGCTACACCTTC	CASSVGRVSFGYTF
TRBV7-2	TRBJ2-7	NA	TRBD1	TGTGCCAGCAGCTTTGCCGGGACAGGGCAGTACTTC	CASSFAGTGQYF
TRBV2	TRBJ1-5	NA	NA	TGTGCCAGCAGTGAAGTCAGGGTCAATCAGCCCCAGCATTTT	CASSEVRVNQPQHF
TRBV7-6	TRBJ2-5	NA	NA	TGTGCCAGCAGCTTTCTCGTGGGTACCCAGTACTTC	CASSFLVGTQYF
TRBV7-8	TRBJ2-5	NA	TRBD2	TGTGCCAGCAGCTTCCAGCGGGGGGACAATTCGGAGACCCAGTACTTC	CASSFQRGDNSETQYF
TRBV7-9	TRBJ1-3	NA	NA	TGTGCCAGCAGCTTAGACCGGGCCGGAAACACCATATATTTT	CASSLDRAGNTIYF
TRBV7-2	TRBJ1-1	NA	NA	TGTGCCAGCAGCCTCCGCCGAGACAAAGATGAAGCTTTCTTT	CASSLRRDKDEAFF
TRBV7-3	TRBJ1-2	few	TRBD1	TGTGCCAGCAGGCTGGGGACAGGGGTTAACTATGGCTACACCTTC	CASRLGTGVNYGYTF
TRBV28	TRBJ1-2	few	NA	TGTGCCAGCAGTTTATCTGCGGGGGCGGATGGCTACACCTTC	CASSLSAGADGYTF
TRBV19	TRBJ1-5	once	NA	TGTGCCAGTCTGGGGCGGTACATCAATCAGCCCCAGCATTTT	CASLGRYINQPQHF
TRBV11-2	TRBJ2-2	few	TRBD1	TGTGCCAGCAGCCCCCAGGGGGTAAACACCGGGGAGCTGTTTTTT	CASSPQGVNTGELFF
TRBV7-2	TRBJ2-1	once	TRBD2	TGTGCCAGCAGGACTAGCGGTTACAATGAGCAGTTCTTC	CASRTSGYNEQFF
TRBV5-1	TRBJ2-5	NA	NA	TGCGCCAGCAGCTTTGAAAGAGGGAAAGAGACCCAGTACTTC	CASSFERGKETQYF
TRBV5-1	TRBJ2-3	once	NA	TGCGCCAGCAGCTTAAGCGGGCAAACCACAGATACGCAGTATTTT	CASSLSGQTTDTQYF